This T cell receptor (beta chain) stems from a study of a mutant IDH1 vaccine in newly diagnosed glioma. Study information: Earlier therapy was either radiotherapy, temozolomide, or both, and most got both.

The germline V gene has CDR1 MGHDK and CDR2 SYGVNS. The CDR3 extends over 14 amino acids. Trimming took 4 bases from V and 1 from J, leaving 11 bases between them. A remark on this clone: Antigen unknown.

Points from the study as a whole: With respect to changes in top peripheral T cell clonotypes, pseudoprogression seemed unrelated.

The time point was: week 47, end of study. Topical imiquimod was applied with each vaccine dose, which held 300 ug of mutant IDH1 20-mer peptide. New WHO grade 3 or 4 astrocytomas that were IDH1-mutant and ATRX-lost had been found in donors. Generated by immunoSEQ multiplex PCR, the TCRdb table keeps only in-frame clones and is missing some. The table has under 45,000 clones, roughly 80% seen once. The chain links TRBV25-1 to TRBJ2-7; D not certain. Source: PBMCs, taken from a glioma patient whose treatment included an IDH1 peptide vaccine. The source of this sequence is a man between 18 and 29 years old with glioma. Some clones in this sample may be carry-over from other donors' samples. CDR3: CASSADGFSYEQYF. The CDR3 DNA sequence: TGTGCCAGCAGTGCCGACGGGTTTTCCTACGAGCAGTACTTC.